Reported below is one T cell receptor beta chain. Its antigen is unknown. The entry originates in a study of PD-L1 blockade in urothelial cancer. Background on the study: At 6 weeks and at 3 weeks (second dose) after treatment start, blood was analyzed. Counts from blood samples showed a median of about 150,000 T cells.

Study outcomes and limitations: Tumor-associated TCR clones expanded more in blood at 3 weeks in patients with durable benefit.

Germline CDR1 MDHEN, CDR2 SYDVKM. The CDR3 length is 14 residues. Trimming at V came to 8 bases and at J to 6 bases, leaving 13 bases not matched to a gene. Pretreatment sampling and on-treatment sampling together yielded between 1 and 8 samples for each patient. Some clones are missing from TCRdb's copy, which holds only in-frame ones; the method was immunoSEQ multiplex PCR. This sample has more than 35,000 clones, with about nine tenths found just once. The TCR comes from a man aged 70 or older with urothelial cancer. The chain recombines TRBV28 with TRBJ2-7; 7 bases are shared with TRBD2. The material was PBMCs, obtained around atezolizumab (anti-PD-L1) treatment. DNA for the CDR3: TGTGCCAGCCTGTGGGGGGGGAGGCCAAGCGAGCAGTACTTC. Translation gives CASLWGGRPSEQYF. The entire variable domain, with the rest obtained from reference TRBV28 and TRBJ2-7, is as follows: DVKVTQSSRYLVKRTGEKVFLECVQDMDHENMFWYRQDPGLGLRLIYFSYDVKMKEKGDIPEGYSVSREKKERFSLILESASTNQTSMYLCASLWGGRPSEQYFGPGTRLTVT.